Listed here are 2 T cell receptor beta chains from one sample, sequenced in a study of T cell responses to AZD1222 COVID-19 vaccine. Measured with immunoSEQ multiplex PCR; TCRdb has only the in-frame clones, and not every one. The sample gives more than 85,000 clones, 75% to 90% of which show up once; roughly 45% is in the top ten. The material was peripheral blood, obtained 28 days after the second AZD1222 dose. These receptors originate from an adult who received the AZD1222 COVID-19 vaccine.

CDR3 nucleotides: TGTGCCAGCAGCCCCGCCCCAGAAGCCTACGAGCAGTACTTC. It is translated as CASSPAPEAYEQYF. The chain has TRBV11-2 and TRBJ2-7; D uncertain. CDR1 SGHAT and CDR2 FQNNGV come from the germline V gene. Trimming stripped 5 bases from V and 2 bases from J, with 13 bases between. The CDR3 has 14 residues.

The chain employs TRBV24-1 and TRBJ1-5, with 12 bases lining up with TRBD1. Germline loops: CDR1 KGHDR, CDR2 SFDVKD. CDR3 size: 16 residues. The V segment lost 3 bases and the J segment 7 bases; nucleotides outside the gene matches: 6. The CDR3 DNA sequence: TGTGCCACCAGTGATCCGGGACAGGGGGCAGGCCAGCCCCAGCATTTT. This sequence encodes CATSDPGQGAGQPQHF.